Many counts were recorded for the clone carrying this T cell receptor (beta chain). The antigen is unknown. V was cut by 3 bases and J by 1 base, with 6 bases left in between. The CDR3 runs to 13 residues. Not a single patient had been given any form of treatment at any point before undergoing thyroid surgery. This entry is derived from a study of metastatic and nonmetastatic thyroid tumors. Background on the study: Across blood and tumor or nodule tissue, repertoires from malignant and benign thyroid patients were compared with one another.

The authors' processing: Using the CDR3 differences seen across clinicopathological groups, the authors built a distant-metastasis classifier for papillary thyroid cancer, which was meant to discriminate distant-metastatic patients. TCRdb re-called clones from the PCR reads using MiXCR. These V and J calls are TCRdb output, not the study's own analysis. The sample has 75,000 to 95,000 clones; roughly 13% are singletons. Study-level points and caveats: In blood and tumor, TCR beta diversity was reportedly significantly higher in malignant thyroid tumors than in benign nodules.

Sequenced material: blood. The TCR sequence derives from a female donor with papillary thyroid cancer or a benign thyroid nodule (not recorded which). Some clones in this sample may be carry-over from other donors' samples. This rearrangement joins TRBV12-3 or TRBV12-4 to TRBJ2-5; D remains unclear. CDR3 nucleotide sequence: TGTGCCAGCAGTTTCTCCATCCAAGAGACCCAGTACTTC. Protein product: CASSFSIQETQYF.